What follows are 20 T cell receptor beta chains derived from one specimen sequenced in a study of cytomegalovirus exposure and HLA in healthy donors. With 60 Vbeta and 13 Jbeta primers, the PCR was carried out. The repertoire was sequenced with immunoSEQ multiplex PCR; TCRdb's copy has only in-frame clones and lacks some. The sample has around 180,000 clones, 70% to 80% seen once. Sequencing input: PBMCs. The receptors were sampled from a man aged 55 to 70 in good health and CMV-seronegative.

There are a few counts of this clone. The chain recombines TRBV19 with TRBJ2-3, with 7 nucleotides matching TRBD1. V was pared by 1 base and J by 4 bases, with 5 bases of the junction left unmatched. Germline CDR1 reads LNHDA; CDR2 reads SQIVND (reference sequence). This CDR3 has 15 residues. As DNA, the CDR3 is TGTGCCAGTAGTATAGTCCGGACAGGAGCAGATACGCAGTATTTT. Translation gives CASSIVRTGADTQYF.

V is TRBV27 and J is TRBJ2-1; 7 nucleotides match TRBD1. After removal of 6 bases from V and 10 bases from J, the junction contained 12 bases not matched to a gene. The CDR3 consists of 14 residues. The germline V gene has CDR1 MNHEY and CDR2 SMNVEV (reference sequence). CDR3 nucleotide sequence: TGTGCCAGCAGCCGGGCGGACAGGCAAAGCGAGCAGTTCTTC. Amino acids: CASSRADRQSEQFF.

This clone was seen only a few times. The junction and the germline gene differ at one end; a read error may be behind it. The chain links TRBV4-3 to TRBJ2-3, with D hard to call. Germline V gives CDR1 LGHNA, CDR2 YSLEER. The CDR3 is 11 residues long. The CDR3 is CASSQDGDPLF. CDR3 nucleotide sequence: TGCGCCAGCAGCCAAGATGGAGACCCCTTGTTT.

This clone was seen a few times. The chain uses TRBV19 and TRBJ2-5, with 10 bases that match TRBD2. CDR3 size: 14 residues. CDR1 is LNHDA, CDR2 SQIVND, per germline (reference sequence). With 7 bases clipped from V and 3 bases from J, the junction kept 5 bases outside the gene matches. The CDR3 DNA follows: TGTGCCAGTAAGGCAGCGGGAGGGGAAGAGACCCAGTACTTC. Amino acid sequence: CASKAAGGEETQYF.

This clone showed up just a few times. The chain joins TRBV29-1 to TRBJ2-1; 9 bases map to TRBD2. The CDR3 loop spans 12 amino acids. Per the germline V gene, CDR1 is SQVTM and CDR2 is ANQGSEA. Trimming at V came to 7 bases and at J to 6 bases, leaving 4 bases not matched to a gene. This CDR3 is CSGSGGRNEQFF. The CDR3 DNA reads TGCAGCGGGAGCGGGGGGCGCAATGAGCAGTTCTTC.

This sequence joins TRBV5-4 and TRBJ2-1; TRBD1 matches 8 bases. The V gene end was trimmed by 4 bases and the J gene end by 0 bases; junction bases not matched to a gene: 6. This CDR3 is built from 16 residues. Germline assignment: CDR1 SGHNT and CDR2 YYREEE (reference sequence). The CDR3 coding sequence is TGTGCCAGCAGCCCCAGACAGGGGAGCTCCTACAATGAGCAGTTCTTC. Translation gives CASSPRQGSSYNEQFF.

The chain employs TRBV29-1 and TRBJ2-2, with D possibly TRBD2 on 5 matching bases. This CDR3 comprises 13 residues. With 4 bases removed from V and 6 bases from J, the gap between germline ends came to 12 bases. Per germline, CDR1 SQVTM and CDR2 ANQGSEA. Written as DNA, the CDR3 is TGCAGCGTTGGTTCTAGCTCCTCCGGGGAGCTGTTTTTT. Translating it yields CSVGSSSSGELFF.

The chain is built from TRBV29-1 and TRBJ2-7; the match to TRBD1 covers 7 bases. The CDR3 runs to 17 residues. Per the germline V gene, CDR1 is SQVTM and CDR2 is ANQGSEA. The V gene end was trimmed by 4 bases and the J gene end by 3 bases; junction bases not matched to a gene: 18. Here the CDR3 DNA reads TGCAGCGTTGGCAAACCGGGACAGAGCCTCCTCAGCTACGAGCAGTACTTC. It translates to CSVGKPGQSLLSYEQYF.

The rearrangement uses TRBV27 and TRBJ2-5; tentatively, D is TRBD1 (6 bases). The germline V and J ends were trimmed by 2 bases and 2 bases, with 15 bases remaining between them. Germline CDR1 MNHEY, CDR2 SMNVEV (reference sequence). CDR3 size: 16 residues. The CDR3 reads CASSLIGGVGQETQYF. The CDR3 DNA follows: TGTGCCAGCAGTTTAATAGGGGGAGTCGGACAAGAGACCCAGTACTTC.

This clone has just a few counts. The chain links TRBV5-1 to TRBJ1-4; 8 nucleotides match TRBD1. Per the germline V gene, CDR1 is SGHRS and CDR2 is YFSETQ. Unmatched junction bases numbered 3, after V lost 0 bases and J lost 5 bases. The CDR3 is 15 amino acids. CDR3 nucleotides: TGCGCCAGCAGCTTGGAGGGACAGGAGAATGAAAAACTGTTTTTT. Translated, it gives CASSLEGQENEKLFF.

This clone was observed a few times. The chain has TRBV7-9 and TRBJ1-2, with a tentative D call TRBD1 (6 bases). Looked up from germline, CDR1 is SEHNR and CDR2 is FQNEAQ (reference sequence). V lost 5 bases and J lost 3, with 13 bases in between. The CDR3 runs to 14 residues. The CDR3 here is CASSNRAFHYGYTF. DNA for the CDR3: TGTGCCAGCAGCAACAGGGCGTTCCACTATGGCTACACCTTC.

The chain carries TRBV28 and TRBJ2-7; 9 bases fit TRBD2. The CDR3 totals 17 residues. Trimming took 7 bases from V and 3 from J; bases not matched to a gene: 16. Germline V lookup: CDR1 MDHEN, CDR2 SYDVKM. In DNA, the CDR3 is TGTGCCAGCACGGGAGCGGGAGGTGGGGCGGCAAGCTACGAGCAGTACTTC. This translates into CASTGAGGGAASYEQYF.

This chain uses TRBV7-2 with TRBJ2-1, with TRBD2 matching 7 bases. V shed 5 bases and J 6 bases; nucleotides not matched to a gene: 13. The germline V gene encodes CDR1 SGHTA and CDR2 FQGNSA. CDR3 length: 16 residues. This chain's CDR3 is CASSRSGAGVGNEQFF. CDR3 in DNA: TGTGCCAGCAGCCGCAGCGGGGCGGGAGTTGGCAATGAGCAGTTCTTC.

The rearrangement uses TRBV4-1 and TRBJ1-2; TRBD1 is a possible D gene (6 bases). This CDR3 has 15 amino acids. V was pared by 1 base and J by 4 bases, with 13 bases between. The germline V gene encodes CDR1 MGHRA and CDR2 YSYEKL. CDR3 in DNA: TGCGCCAGCAGCCAAGTGACAGGTGAGGTCTATGGCTACACCTTC. As protein: CASSQVTGEVYGYTF.

Concerning this clone itself: A junction boundary mismatches the germline segment, possibly from a read error. The chain uses TRBV7-9 and TRBJ1-5, with D uncertain. This CDR3 is 13 amino acids long. Germline V CDR1 and CDR2: SEHNR, FQNEAQ (reference sequence). CDR3 loop: CASSLDRGEPQNF. CDR3 DNA sequence: TGTGCCAGCAGCTTAGACCGGGGAGAGCCCCAGAATTTT.

Points on this clone: This CDR3 is also generated by other DNA sequences in the sample. V and J are TRBV19 and TRBJ2-7, with D possibly TRBD2 on 6 matching bases. In germline, CDR1 is LNHDA, CDR2 SQIVND (reference sequence). The V end lost 2 bases, the J end lost 0 bases, and 8 bases lay between the germline ends. The CDR3 covers 14 residues. The CDR3 nucleotides are TGTGCCAGTAGTATAATCGGGGGCTCCTACGAGCAGTACTTC. Translation gives CASSIIGGSYEQYF.

The chain joins TRBV29-1 to TRBJ2-5; the D gene is possibly TRBD2 (5 bases). The ends were cut back, 7 bases at V and 3 bases at J, with 18 bases in the middle. Germline V lookup: CDR1 SQVTM, CDR2 ANQGSEA. The CDR3 loop spans 14 amino acids. The CDR3 reads CSGEGGSEEETQYF. CDR3 DNA: TGCAGCGGCGAGGGTGGGTCAGAGGAAGAGACCCAGTACTTC.

This rearrangement joins TRBV6-1 to TRBJ2-7; TRBD2 aligns across 12 bases. The V gene's germline CDR1 is MNHNS and CDR2 SASEGT. Trimming at V came to 7 bases and at J to 0 bases, leaving 4 bases not matched to a gene. The CDR3 totals 15 residues. The CDR3 DNA reads as TGTGCCAGCAACGGACTAGCGGGGAGCTCCTACGAGCAGTACTTC. This encodes CASNGLAGSSYEQYF.

The chain is built from TRBV19 and TRBJ1-1; perhaps TRBD1 as D (5 bases). V was trimmed by 5 bases and J by 7 bases, leaving 14 bases between them. The CDR3 is 13 residues long. Per the germline V gene, CDR1 is LNHDA and CDR2 is SQIVND (reference sequence). The CDR3 DNA follows: TGTGCCAGTAGTTTGCCAGGGCTGATTGAAGCTTTCTTT. Protein: CASSLPGLIEAFF.

This rearrangement joins TRBV19 to TRBJ2-1; 10 bases line up with TRBD2. J was trimmed by 8 bases and V by 7 bases; bases with no gene match: 5. The CDR3 consists of 13 residues. Germline CDR1 and CDR2: LNHDA and SQIVND (reference sequence). The CDR3 here is CASKASGGDEQFF. CDR3 bases: TGTGCCAGTAAGGCTAGCGGGGGCGATGAGCAGTTCTTC. The whole variable domain, filled in from reference TRBV19 and TRBJ2-1, reads DGGITQSPKYLFRKEGQNVTLSCEQNLNHDAMYWYRQDPGQGLRLIYYSQIVNDFQKGDIAEGYSVSREKKESFPLTVTSAQKNPTAFYLCASKASGGDEQFFGPGTRLTVL.